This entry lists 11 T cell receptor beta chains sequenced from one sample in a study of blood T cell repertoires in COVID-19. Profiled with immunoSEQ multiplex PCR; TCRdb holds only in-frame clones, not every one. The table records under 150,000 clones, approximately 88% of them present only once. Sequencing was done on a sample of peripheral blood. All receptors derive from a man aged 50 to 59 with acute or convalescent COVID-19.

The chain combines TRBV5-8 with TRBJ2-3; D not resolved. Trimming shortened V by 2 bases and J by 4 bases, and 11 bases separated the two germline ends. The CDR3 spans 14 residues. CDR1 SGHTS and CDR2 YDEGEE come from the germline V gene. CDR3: CASSFVGAADTQYF. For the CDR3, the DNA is TGTGCCAGCAGCTTCGTTGGAGCCGCAGATACGCAGTATTTT. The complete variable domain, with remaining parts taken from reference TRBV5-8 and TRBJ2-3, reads EAGVTQSPTHLIKTRGQQATLRCSPISGHTSVYWYQQALGLGLQFLLWYDEGEERNRGNFPPRFSGRQFPNYSSELNVNALELEDSALYLCASSFVGAADTQYFGPGTRLTVL.

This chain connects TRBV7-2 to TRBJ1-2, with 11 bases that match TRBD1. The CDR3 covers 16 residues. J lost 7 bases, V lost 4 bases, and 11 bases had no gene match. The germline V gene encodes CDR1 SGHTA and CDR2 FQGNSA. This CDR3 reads CASSSRTGGNSAGYTF. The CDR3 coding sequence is TGTGCCAGCAGCTCCCGGACAGGGGGCAACTCGGCTGGCTACACCTTC.

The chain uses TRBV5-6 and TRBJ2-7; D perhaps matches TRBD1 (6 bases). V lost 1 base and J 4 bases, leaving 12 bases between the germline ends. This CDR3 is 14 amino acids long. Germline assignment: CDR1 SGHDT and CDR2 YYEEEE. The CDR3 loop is CASSLPGHGYEQYF. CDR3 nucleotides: TGTGCCAGCAGCTTGCCGGGACATGGATACGAGCAGTACTTC. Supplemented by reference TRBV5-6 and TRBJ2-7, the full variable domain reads DAGVTQSPTHLIKTRGQQVTLRCSPKSGHDTVSWYQQALGQGPQFIFQYYEEEERQRGNFPDRFSGHQFPNYSSELNVNALLLGDSALYLCASSLPGHGYEQYFGPGTRLTVT.

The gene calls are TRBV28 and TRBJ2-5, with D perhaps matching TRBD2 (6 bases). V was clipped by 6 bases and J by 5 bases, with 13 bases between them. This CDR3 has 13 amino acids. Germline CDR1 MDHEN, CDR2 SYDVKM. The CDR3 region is CASSVNRGETQYF. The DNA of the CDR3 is TGTGCCAGCAGCGTAAACCGGGGGGAGACCCAGTACTTC.

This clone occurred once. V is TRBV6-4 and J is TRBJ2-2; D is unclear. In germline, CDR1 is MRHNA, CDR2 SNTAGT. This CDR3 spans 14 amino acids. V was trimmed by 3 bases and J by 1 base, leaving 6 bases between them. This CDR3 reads CASSEELNTGELFF. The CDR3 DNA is TGTGCCAGCAGTGAGGAGCTGAACACCGGGGAGCTGTTTTTT.

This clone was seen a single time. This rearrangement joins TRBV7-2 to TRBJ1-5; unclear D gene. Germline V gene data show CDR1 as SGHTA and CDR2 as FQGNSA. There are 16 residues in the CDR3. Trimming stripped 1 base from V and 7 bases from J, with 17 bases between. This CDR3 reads CASSLGTHLPGQPQHF. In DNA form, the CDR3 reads TGTGCCAGCAGCTTAGGGACTCATTTACCTGGACAGCCCCAGCATTTT. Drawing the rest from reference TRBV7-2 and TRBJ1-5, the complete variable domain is GAGVSQSPSNKVTEKGKDVELRCDPISGHTALYWYRQSLGQGLEFLIYFQGNSAPDKSGLPSDRFSAERTGGSVSTLTIQRTQQEDSAVYLCASSLGTHLPGQPQHFGDGTRLSIL.

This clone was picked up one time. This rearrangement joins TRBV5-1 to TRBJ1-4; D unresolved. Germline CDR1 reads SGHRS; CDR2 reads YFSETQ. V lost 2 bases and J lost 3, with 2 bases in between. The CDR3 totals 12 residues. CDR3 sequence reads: CASSFSNEKLFF. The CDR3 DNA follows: TGCGCCAGCAGCTTCTCTAATGAAAAACTGTTTTTT.

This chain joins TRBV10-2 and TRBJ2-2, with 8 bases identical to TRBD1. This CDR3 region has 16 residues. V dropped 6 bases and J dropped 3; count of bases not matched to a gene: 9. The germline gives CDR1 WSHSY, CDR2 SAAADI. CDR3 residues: CASRTSGGRDTGELFF. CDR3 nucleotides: TGCGCCAGCAGAACCTCAGGGGGCCGGGACACCGGGGAGCTGTTTTTT.

The CDR3 region has the DNA TGCGCCAGCAGCTTGGTTTCAGGTACTGAAGCTTTCTTT. This encodes CASSLVSGTEAFF. The rearrangement joins TRBV5-1 to TRBJ1-1; D gene ambiguous. CDR1 is SGHRS, CDR2 YFSETQ, per germline. The V end was cut by 0 bases, the J end by 5 bases, with 8 bases between. The CDR3 extends over 13 amino acids.

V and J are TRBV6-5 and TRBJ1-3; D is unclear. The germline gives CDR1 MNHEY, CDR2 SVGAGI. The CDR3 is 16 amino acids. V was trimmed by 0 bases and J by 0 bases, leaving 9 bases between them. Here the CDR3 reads CASSYSPWSSGNTIYF. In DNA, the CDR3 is TGTGCCAGCAGTTACTCTCCCTGGAGCTCTGGAAACACCATATATTTT.

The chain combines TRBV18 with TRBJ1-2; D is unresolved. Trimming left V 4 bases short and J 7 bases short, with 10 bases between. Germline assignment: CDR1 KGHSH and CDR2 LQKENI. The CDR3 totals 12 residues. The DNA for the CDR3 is TGTGCCAGCTCACAAGAAGGCGGTGGCTACACCTTC. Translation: CASSQEGGGYTF.